The 8 T cell receptor beta chains in this list originate from one sample, sequenced in a study of cytomegalovirus exposure and HLA in healthy donors. The primer mix had 60 Vbeta and 13 Jbeta primers. Sequenced by immunoSEQ multiplex PCR; TCRdb stores in-frame clones only, minus some. In the table there are 120,000 to 150,000 clones, approximately 80% of which are singletons. Specimen: PBMCs. The receptors were gathered from a male donor in good health and CMV-seronegative.

This chain links TRBV30 with TRBJ1-2; D is ambiguous. The CDR3 length is 14 residues. Deletions cut 0 bases from V and 8 bases from J, with 16 bases between. CDR1 and CDR2 (germline): GTSNPN, SVGIG (reference sequence). The CDR3 reads CAWSVGRPPLGYTF. The CDR3 region has the DNA TGTGCCTGGAGTGTAGGGAGGCCCCCCTTGGGCTACACCTTC.

V gene TRBV10-3 combines with J gene TRBJ2-1; the match to TRBD2 covers 8 bases. The germline CDR1 and CDR2 sequences are ENHRY and SYGVKD. With 5 bases clipped from V and 4 bases from J, the junction kept 10 bases outside the gene matches. The CDR3 extends over 16 amino acids. CDR3 residues: CAISLTTSGKYNEQFF. CDR3 nucleotides: TGTGCCATCAGTCTAACTACTAGCGGAAAATACAATGAGCAGTTCTTC.

The rearrangement uses TRBV7-9 and TRBJ2-3; tentative D call: TRBD1 (6 bases). CDR1 and CDR2 (germline): SEHNR, FQNEAQ (reference sequence). There are 13 residues in the CDR3. The V end was cut by 5 bases, the J end by 4 bases, with 10 bases between. As DNA, the CDR3 is TGTGCCAGCAGCGCCACAGGGTCAGATACGCAGTATTTT. It translates to CASSATGSDTQYF.

The chain joins TRBV14 to TRBJ1-1; the match to TRBD1 covers 10 bases. There are 13 residues in the CDR3. Germline loops: CDR1 SGHDN, CDR2 FVKESK. Trimming cost V 0 bases and J 10 bases; bases outside gene matches: 2. This chain's CDR3 is CASSQETGGAAFF. The CDR3 nucleotides read TGTGCCAGCAGCCAAGAGACAGGGGGCGCAGCTTTCTTT.

This chain connects TRBV4-3 to TRBJ1-2; the D gene is possibly TRBD1 (6 bases). Germline CDR1 is LGHNA and CDR2 is YSLEER. The ends were cut back, 5 bases at V and 6 bases at J, with 19 bases in the middle. The CDR3 is 15 amino acids. This CDR3 reads CASSGHRVGRDGYTF. CDR3 coding DNA: TGCGCCAGCAGCGGCCACAGGGTAGGAAGGGATGGCTACACCTTC.

The chain links TRBV27 to TRBJ1-5; D remains ambiguous. This CDR3 comprises 12 residues. Germline V gives CDR1 MNHEY, CDR2 SMNVEV (reference sequence). Deletions cut 2 bases from V and 4 bases from J, with 3 bases between. CDR3 region: CASSLPNQPQHF. The DNA of the CDR3 is TGTGCCAGCAGTTTACCGAATCAGCCCCAGCATTTT.

This rearrangement joins TRBV30 to TRBJ2-1, with 9 bases identical to TRBD2. Germline assignment: CDR1 GTSNPN and CDR2 SVGIG (reference sequence). With V trimmed by 0 bases and J by 2 bases, 5 bases remained unmatched. This CDR3 region has 16 residues. The CDR3 spells CAWSVASGVPYNEQFF. The CDR3 DNA is TGTGCCTGGAGTGTTGCTAGCGGGGTCCCCTACAATGAGCAGTTCTTC.

On this clone: A junction boundary mismatches the germline segment, possibly from a read error. Within the sample, other DNA sequences also encode this same CDR3. The J gene is TRBJ2-2, the V gene TRBV2, with D perhaps matching TRBD1 (6 bases). Germline CDR1 and CDR2: SNHLY and FYNNEI. This CDR3 is built from 14 residues. CDR3 sequence reads: CASSTGTYTGELFF. CDR3 nucleotides: TGCGCCAGTAGTACAGGGACCTACACCGGGGAGCTGTTTTTT.